A selection of T cell receptor beta chains follows, all from one sample in a study of beta chain features in type 1 diabetes. Generated by immunoSEQ multiplex PCR, the TCRdb table keeps only in-frame clones and is missing some. Altogether about 320,000 clones are present, less than 15% being singletons, with the ten largest covering more than 6.5%. Sample: central memory CD4+ T cells from blood. All receptors derive from a man aged 30 to 45 in good health. Both conserved end residues are part of each CDR3. D genes are given only for firm matches. A row's size may be missing; if present it is once, few, many or a size class.

TRBJ2-3 | . | TRBD2 | TRBV10-3 | CAISALAGAGADTQYF | TGTGCCATCAGTGCCCTAGCGGGGGCTGGGGCAGATACGCAGTATTTT
TRBJ1-1 | few | . | TRBV30 | CAWRAGRIQGAFF | TGTGCCTGGAGAGCCGGACGGATCCAGGGGGCTTTCTTT
TRBJ2-7 | . | TRBD1 | TRBV23-1 | CASSHPGGSSSYEQYF | TGCGCCAGCAGTCATCCAGGGGGAAGCAGCTCCTACGAGCAGTACTTC
TRBJ2-6 | few | . | TRBV5-1 | CASSLDPGRRFSGANVLTF | TGCGCCAGCAGCTTGGATCCAGGTCGTCGGTTTTCTGGGGCCAACGTCCTGACTTTC
TRBJ1-2 | . | . | TRBV4-3 | CASSQRGFYGYTF | TGCGCCAGCAGCCAAAGGGGGTTCTATGGCTACACCTTC
TRBJ2-7 | . | . | TRBV5-1 | CASSGTSGDREQYF | TGCGCCAGCAGCGGGACCTCCGGGGACCGGGAGCAGTACTTC
TRBJ2-5 | . | . | TRBV9 | CASSLSGTYQETQYF | TGTGCCAGCAGTTTAAGCGGAACGTACCAAGAGACCCAGTACTTC
TRBJ2-1 | . | . | TRBV7-2 | CASSPRPDNEQFF | TGTGCCAGCAGCCCCCGCCCCGACAATGAGCAGTTCTTC
TRBJ1-4 | few | TRBD1 | TRBV4-3 | CASGTGTGSEKLFF | TGCGCCAGCGGGACCGGGACAGGGAGCGAAAAACTGTTTTTT
TRBJ2-1 | . | . | TRBV4-3 | CASSQGDSRNEQFF | TGCGCCAGCAGCCAAGGAGACAGCCGCAATGAGCAGTTCTTC
TRBJ1-6 | . | . | TRBV18 | CASSPPSRGRNSPLHF | TGTGCCAGCTCACCGCCCTCCCGTGGACGAAATTCACCCCTCCACTTT
TRBJ1-4 | . | . | TRBV5-4 | CASSMDGPNEKLFF | TGTGCCAGCAGCATGGACGGACCTAATGAAAAACTGTTTTTT
TRBJ1-2 | . | . | TRBV25-1 | CASSPGAGYTF | TGTGCCAGCAGTCCCGGGGCTGGCTACACCTTC
TRBJ2-1 | few | TRBD2 | TRBV11-2 | CASSLAGGMGNEQFF | TGTGCCAGCAGCTTAGCGGGGGGAATGGGCAATGAGCAGTTCTTC
TRBJ2-5 | . | . | TRBV11-2 | CASKKLARETQYF | TGTGCCAGCAAGAAGCTAGCGCGGGAGACCCAGTACTTC
TRBJ2-7 | . | TRBD1 | TRBV5-6 | CASSQTGVRNEQYF | TGTGCCAGCAGCCAAACAGGGGTCCGGAACGAGCAGTACTTC
TRBJ2-5 | . | . | TRBV13 | CASRLGVGLETQYF | TGTGCCAGCAGATTAGGCGTGGGCCTGGAGACCCAGTACTTC
TRBJ1-2 | few | . | TRBV7-8 | CASSKPELANYGYTF | TGTGCCAGCAGCAAACCGGAGTTAGCTAACTATGGCTACACCTTC
TRBJ2-2 | . | . | TRBV19 | CASSIDWDGELFF | TGTGCCAGTAGTATAGATTGGGACGGGGAGCTGTTTTTT
TRBJ2-5 | few | TRBD2 | TRBV14 | CASSPLGASGRETQYF | TGTGCCAGCAGCCCCCTCGGTGCTAGCGGGCGGGAGACCCAGTACTTC
TRBJ2-3 | many | . | TRBV19 | CASSISHSSTDTQYF | TGTGCCAGTAGTATATCACATTCTAGCACAGATACGCAGTATTTT
TRBJ1-1 | . | . | TRBV2 | CASRPGPNTEAFF | TGTGCCAGCAGGCCGGGCCCGAACACTGAAGCTTTCTTT
TRBJ2-3 | . | . | TRBV10-2 | CASKVDFNSDTQYF | TGCGCCAGCAAGGTGGATTTTAATTCAGATACGCAGTATTTT
TRBJ2-3 | . | . | TRBV7-2 | CASSLVWGRGTDTQYF | TGTGCCAGCAGCTTGGTTTGGGGACGAGGCACAGATACGCAGTATTTT
TRBJ1-2 | few | . | TRBV29-1 | CSVTDTKYGYTF | TGCAGCGTTACGGACACAAAGTATGGCTACACCTTC
TRBJ2-3 | . | TRBD2 | TRBV4-1 | CASSPSGLAGAGTDTQYF | TGCGCCAGCAGCCCATCGGGACTAGCGGGGGCGGGCACAGATACGCAGTATTTT
TRBJ1-3 | few | . | TRBV5-4 | CASSQDAAGNTIYF | TGTGCCAGCAGCCAAGACGCAGCTGGAAACACCATATATTTT
TRBJ2-5 | . | . | TRBV6-6 | CASNPGTWLETQYF | TGTGCCAGCAATCCAGGGACGTGGTTAGAGACCCAGTACTTC
TRBJ2-7 | few | . | TRBV11-2 | CASRVGINREQYF | TGTGCCAGCAGGGTTGGCATAAACCGCGAGCAGTACTTC
TRBJ2-3 | few | . | TRBV11-2 | CASSFRVGTDTQYF | TGTGCCAGCAGCTTTAGGGTCGGCACAGATACGCAGTATTTT
TRBJ2-1 | few | TRBD2 | TRBV2 | CASSGLAGKGEQFF | TGTGCCAGCAGCGGACTAGCGGGCAAGGGTGAGCAGTTCTTC
TRBJ2-2 | . | . | TRBV5-3 | CASTAGGGTNTGELFF | TGTGCCAGCACCGCTGGGGGAGGAACGAACACCGGGGAGCTGTTTTTT
TRBJ2-1 | . | . | TRBV7-2 | CASSQDNSYYEQFF | TGTGCCAGCAGCCAAGATAACAGCTACTATGAGCAGTTCTTC
TRBJ2-5 | . | TRBD2 | TRBV5-4 | CASSFSGAETQYF | TGTGCCAGCAGCTTCAGCGGGGCAGAGACCCAGTACTTC
TRBJ1-5 | . | . | TRBV7-2 | CASSLTSGGGQPQHF | TGTGCCAGCAGCTTAACTTCCGGGGGCGGGCAGCCCCAGCATTTT
TRBJ2-7 | few | . | TRBV13 | CASRRGPYEQYF | TGTGCCAGCAGAAGAGGGCCCTACGAGCAGTACTTC
TRBJ2-1 | few | . | TRBV7-2 | CASSFRGSGYNEQFF | TGTGCCAGCAGTTTCCGGGGTAGCGGATACAATGAGCAGTTCTTC
TRBJ2-7 | . | TRBD1 | TRBV7-2 | CASSLRRGTGGVSYEQYF | TGTGCCAGCAGCTTACGTAGGGGGACAGGGGGCGTCTCCTACGAGCAGTACTTC
TRBJ2-7 | few | TRBD2 | TRBV18 | CASSPREASYEQYF | TGTGCCAGCTCACCTCGGGAGGCCTCCTACGAGCAGTACTTC
TRBJ2-1 | . | TRBD2 | TRBV6-1 | CASDQRGLMDEQFF | TGTGCCAGCGACCAGCGGGGGCTAATGGATGAGCAGTTCTTC
TRBJ1-1 | . | . | TRBV7-3 | CASSLEGRGTEAFF | TGTGCCAGCAGCTTAGAAGGCAGGGGCACTGAAGCTTTCTTT
TRBJ1-2 | many | TRBD1 | TRBV5-4 | CASSGTQGSYGYTF | TGTGCCAGCAGCGGAACACAGGGGAGCTATGGCTACACCTTC
TRBJ1-3 | many | TRBD1 | TRBV6-6 | CASSIQGAPGNTIYF | TGTGCCAGCTCTATACAGGGGGCGCCTGGAAACACCATATATTTT
TRBJ2-2 | few | TRBD2 | TRBV6-4 | CASSPLAGASKAGELFF | TGTGCCAGCAGTCCACTAGCGGGAGCATCAAAGGCCGGGGAGCTGTTTTTT
TRBJ1-1 | . | . | TRBV19 | CASSIAPNTEAFF | TGTGCCAGTAGTATCGCGCCGAACACTGAAGCTTTCTTT
TRBJ2-3 | . | TRBD1 | TRBV2 | CASSEGQGSDTQYF | TGTGCCAGCAGTGAGGGACAGGGCTCAGATACGCAGTATTTT
TRBJ1-2 | . | TRBD1 | TRBV7-9 | CASSPHRGRLFYGYTF | TGTGCCAGCAGCCCCCACAGGGGCCGACTTTTCTATGGCTACACCTTC
TRBJ2-1 | . | . | TRBV5-4 | CASSSASEYYNEQFF | TGTGCCAGCAGCTCTGCTAGCGAGTATTACAATGAGCAGTTCTTC
TRBJ2-7 | few | TRBD1 | TRBV29-1 | CSAGTGFEQYF | TGCAGCGCCGGGACAGGGTTCGAGCAGTACTTC
TRBJ2-1 | few | TRBD2 | TRBV9 | CASSVETSGNEQFF | TGTGCCAGCAGCGTAGAGACTAGCGGCAATGAGCAGTTCTTC
TRBJ1-2 | . | . | TRBV5-4 | CASSLEGRPNYGYTF | TGTGCCAGCAGCTTGGAGGGACGACCCAACTATGGCTACACCTTC
TRBJ1-2 | . | TRBD1 | TRBV5-4 | CASSLAGTGSNYGYTF | TGTGCCAGCAGCTTGGCCGGGACAGGCTCTAACTATGGCTACACCTTC
TRBJ2-7 | . | . | TRBV14 | CASSLPLTYEQYF | TGTGCCAGCAGTCTACCCCTCACCTACGAGCAGTACTTC
TRBJ1-1 | few | . | TRBV6-5 | CASSWGGNTEAFF | TGTGCCAGCAGCTGGGGAGGGAACACTGAAGCTTTCTTT
TRBJ1-1 | . | TRBD1 | TRBV30 | CAWMRDSRESGAFF | TGTGCCTGGATGAGGGACAGTCGCGAGTCGGGGGCTTTCTTT